Given below is one TCR beta chain in context. Its antigen remains unidentified. At one of its ends the junction is not consistent with the germline gene, which may arise from a read error. This entry belongs to a study of post-analysis software for immune sequencing data. Study context: Multiple sclerosis in the patients followed relapsing-remitting, secondary progressive and progressive-relapsing courses.

Tagging with unique molecular identifiers was a feature of the TCR beta cDNA libraries. Some 500,000 cDNA molecules were recovered from an input of 1 to 10 million T cells. TCRdb analysed the PCR reads with MiXCR anew, one entry per CDR3 protein. The table includes around 710,000 distinct CDR3 sequences, around 45% detected once. CDR3 length: 15 amino acids. Germline CDR1 and CDR2: KGHDR and SFDVKD. The study, taken as a whole, reports: Normalized Chao1 diversity was significantly lower in multiple sclerosis patients than in controls. Strong co-clustering by F measure was seen for same-batch samples. Four or five TRBV segments were significantly more frequent in patients than in controls. TRBV5-6, TRBV5-1 and TRBV20-1 were among these segments.

Sequencing was performed on blood. This sequence joins TRBV24-1 and TRBJ2-1; 7 bases align to TRBD2. This TCR was recovered from a girl aged 5 to 17 with multiple sclerosis. This CDR3 is CATNDPPSGYNEQFF. As DNA, the CDR3 is TGCGCCACCAATGATCCGCCTAGCGGATACAATGAGCAGTTCTTC.